The source of this T cell receptor (beta chain) is a study of shared clonotypes between healthy human individuals. The CDR3 extends over 16 amino acids. The germline V gene encodes CDR1 SGHAT and CDR2 FQNNGV. With 1 base clipped from V and 2 bases from J, the junction kept 3 bases outside the gene matches. Broader study findings: Even with large depth, rarefaction showed that sorted-subset sequencing was incomplete. Shared across a few donors were roughly 4.8% of the naive CD4 clonotypes.

Splitting the CD4+ cells yielded a CD45RA+ naive subset and a CD45RA-negative memory subset. About this clone: Antigen: not known.

TCRdb keeps only in-frame clones here, not all; method: immunoSEQ multiplex PCR. The repertoire holds a few million clones, with more than 90% as singletons. The chain links TRBV11-2 to TRBJ2-4; 9 bases align to TRBD2. The origin of this receptor is a man between 18 and 29 years old in good health. The sequenced sample consisted of naive CD4+ T cells sorted from blood. Regarding subset: CD45RA+ positively selected. The CDR3 loop is CASSLGAGGPKNIQYF. Written as DNA, the CDR3 is TGTGCCAGCAGCTTAGGTGCGGGAGGGCCCAAAAACATTCAGTACTTC.